The sequence of this T cell receptor (beta chain) was determined in a study of beta chain features in type 1 diabetes. Donors contributed one heparinised blood draw apiece, averaging approximately 120 mL. Expressed TCRB transcripts were sequenced because the entire RNA isolate underwent reverse transcription. Libraries were prepared by immunoSEQ multiplex PCR; TCRdb keeps only in-frame clonotypes and omits some of them. The data contain about 260,000 clones, around 25% of them singletons. V lost 3 bases, J lost 4 bases, and 4 bases lay in between. The CDR3 length is 11 residues. Germline values: CDR1 GTSNPN, CDR2 SVGIG (reference sequence). For this clone: Its antigen is still unknown. The same CDR3 is also encoded by other DNA sequences in this sample.

General study results and limits: For Type 1 diabetes patients, all four CD4+ subsets carried TCRB CDR3s that were moderately but significantly shorter.

The TCR was taken from a woman aged 30 to 39 with type 1 diabetes. V is TRBV30 and J is TRBJ1-3; no definite D call. Sequenced sample: naive CD4+ T cells from blood. The CDR3 spells CAWSQGNTIYF. The CDR3 DNA sequence: TGTGCCTGGAGCCAAGGAAACACCATATATTTT.